This section outlines one TCR beta chain sequence together with its context. The target antigen is unknown. The sample belongs to a study of T cell repertoires in ileal Crohn's disease. At the level of the study: About half received postoperative treatment, some ten with thiopurines and 15 to 20 anti-TNF. Study observations and caveats: Clonality above 26.8% at surgery always came with endoscopic recurrence. Compared with CD4 T cells, sorted CD8 cells carried more expanded clones. Clonal expansions were more frequent in active smokers than non-smokers at surgery.

CDR3 length: 13 residues. V trimming: 9 bases; J trimming: 5 bases; junction bases outside the gene matches: 7. Looked up from germline, CDR1 is ENHRY and CDR2 is SYGVKD. Generated by immunoSEQ multiplex PCR, the TCRdb table keeps only in-frame clones and is missing some. The data hold roughly 30,000 clones, with about four fifths observed a single time. The J gene is TRBJ1-5, the V gene TRBV10-3; TRBD1 agrees at 7 bases. The material sequenced was ileal tissue. The TCR comes from an adult with Crohn's disease. For the CDR3, the DNA is TGTGCCATACAACAGGGGAATGATCAGCCCCAGCATTTT. Its protein is CAIQQGNDQPQHF.